The clone carrying this TCR beta chain was detected only a few times. Antigen specificity is unknown. This sample stems from a study of CD8 T cells in ankylosing spondylitis. Overall study findings and caveats: Seemingly distinctive of ankylosing spondylitis blood was a TCR beta motif formed by eight highly homologous variants. Researchers reportedly found disease-linked clones significantly enriched in matched ankylosing spondylitis synovial fluid.

Each CDR3 protein is one row after TCRdb ran MiXCR on the 5' RACE reads. The sample has about 840,000 distinct CDR3 sequences; approximately 10% are singletons. Input material: blood, either unsorted or a sorted T cell fraction (not recorded which). This sequence originates from a male donor with ankylosing spondylitis.

In DNA form, the CDR3 reads TGCAGCGCCGAGGGGCGTGGGGGCACAGATACGCAGTATTTT. Translation gives CSAEGRGGTDTQYF. The chain recombines TRBV29-1 with TRBJ2-3; the D gene could be TRBD1 or TRBD2 (5 bases each). Germline V lookup: CDR1 SQVTM, CDR2 ANQGSEA. V lost 7 bases and J 1 base, leaving 15 bases between the germline ends. The CDR3 is 14 amino acids.